This passage covers 27 T cell receptor beta chains from one sample sequenced in a study of blood T cell repertoires in COVID-19. Repertoires were generated with immunoSEQ multiplex PCR, while TCRdb's copy carries only in-frame clones and drops some. The sample lists 45,000 or so clones; approximately 70% were seen once. The specimen was peripheral blood. The receptors were gathered from an elderly man with acute or convalescent COVID-19.

V usage is TRBV11-2 and J usage is TRBJ1-1; 9 nucleotides match TRBD1. The CDR3 length is 15 residues. J was trimmed by 4 bases and V by 2 bases; bases with no gene match: 5. Germline V gene lookup returns CDR1 SGHAT and CDR2 FQNNGV. This chain's CDR3 is CASSLRDRVTTEAFF. The CDR3 DNA follows: TGTGCCAGCAGCTTACGGGACAGGGTAACCACTGAAGCTTTCTTT.

The table lists this clone with a count of one. The chain joins TRBV29-1 to TRBJ2-2; D gene uncertain. V was pared by 3 bases and J by 1 base, with 6 bases between. The CDR3 loop spans 13 amino acids. The germline V gene encodes CDR1 SQVTM and CDR2 ANQGSEA. The CDR3 is CSVDPRNTGELFF. CDR3 nucleotides: TGCAGCGTTGACCCCAGGAACACCGGGGAGCTGTTTTTT.

The V gene is TRBV2, the J gene TRBJ2-5, with D tentatively TRBD1 (6 bases). The CDR3 length is 14 residues. The germline V gene encodes CDR1 SNHLY and CDR2 FYNNEI. Trimming pared 5 bases from V and 3 bases from J, leaving 13 bases between. CDR3 DNA sequence: TGTGCCAGCAGTTCGCAGGGGATAAAAGAGACCCAGTACTTC. Protein product: CASSSQGIKETQYF.

The table lists this clone with a count of one. This chain connects TRBV6-5 to TRBJ2-2; 10 bases agree with TRBD1. The germline V gene has CDR1 MNHEY and CDR2 SVGAGI. J lost 5 bases, V lost 6 bases, and 6 bases had no gene match. The CDR3 spans 15 residues. The CDR3 loop reads CASRDGQGGTGELFF. CDR3 nucleotide sequence: TGTGCCAGCAGGGACGGACAGGGGGGAACCGGGGAGCTGTTTTTT.

This clone showed up just a few times. The chain joins TRBV24-1 to TRBJ2-3; possibly TRBD2 for D (5 bases). This CDR3 contains 11 residues. Trimming pared 7 bases from V and 10 bases from J, leaving 11 bases between. In germline, CDR1 is KGHDR, CDR2 SFDVKD. The chain's CDR3 is CATSQRVSQYF. CDR3 bases: TGTGCCACCAGCCAGAGGGTTTCGCAGTATTTT.

The V call is TRBV28, the J call TRBJ2-5; D is perhaps TRBD1 (7 bases). This CDR3 comprises 15 residues. Germline CDR1 MDHEN, CDR2 SYDVKM. Trimming removed 2 bases from V and 4 bases from J, with 14 bases in between. The CDR3 loop reads CASSLRRGRPETQYF. The CDR3 nucleotides read TGTGCCAGCAGTTTAAGGAGGGGGCGCCCAGAGACCCAGTACTTC.

The V call is TRBV7-3, the J call TRBJ2-3; D not resolved. Germline V lookup: CDR1 SGHTA, CDR2 FQGTGA. The CDR3 covers 13 residues. The V and J ends lost 7 bases and 6 bases respectively, with 14 bases between them. CDR3 protein: CASIRLGCDTQYF. The CDR3 coding sequence is TGTGCCAGCATCCGACTCGGGTGCGATACGCAGTATTTT.

V and J are TRBV19 and TRBJ1-5; D uncertain. The V end lost 1 base, the J end lost 0 bases, and 4 bases lay between the germline ends. The CDR3 totals 14 residues. Per the germline V gene, CDR1 is LNHDA and CDR2 is SQIVND (reference sequence). CDR3: CASSIAGSNQPQHF. In nucleotides, the CDR3 is TGTGCCAGTAGTATAGCCGGTAGCAATCAGCCCCAGCATTTT.

Note on this clone: The junction departs from the called germline gene at one end, perhaps through a read error. J is TRBJ2-1 and V is TRBV28; 7 bases are shared with TRBD1. The CDR3 length is 11 residues. Germline V CDR1 and CDR2: MDHEN, SYDVKM. CDR3 amino acids: CASSSRDSKIF. The CDR3 DNA follows: TGTGCCAGCAGTTCACGGGACAGTAAGATCTTC.

The rearrangement uses TRBV9 and TRBJ2-7, with a weak D call TRBD1 (5 bases). The CDR3 consists of 16 residues. The V gene's germline CDR1 is SGDLS and CDR2 YYNGEE. The V and J ends lost 0 bases and 2 bases respectively, with 15 bases between them. The CDR3 spells CASSVGGTSTAYEQYF. Written as DNA, the CDR3 is TGTGCCAGCAGCGTAGGGGGAACCTCGACAGCCTACGAGCAGTACTTC.

The chain couples TRBV5-4 to TRBJ2-5, with 8 positions matching TRBD2. J lost 7 bases, V lost 1 base, and 15 bases had no gene match. In germline, CDR1 is SGHNT, CDR2 YYREEE (reference sequence). CDR3 size: 17 residues. The DNA for the CDR3 is TGTGCCAGCAGCTTGTTGGCACTAGCGGCTACAGCGGGGACCCAGTACTTC. Its translation is CASSLLALAATAGTQYF.

The rearrangement links TRBV3-1 (or the pseudogene TRBV3-2) to TRBJ2-7; TRBD2 agrees at 7 bases. Looked up from germline, CDR1 is LGHDT and CDR2 is YNNKEL (reference sequence). The CDR3 has 16 amino acids. V was clipped by 4 bases and J by 0 bases; unmatched bases: 9. The CDR3 region is CASSPRSSGLSYEQYF. For the CDR3, the DNA is TGTGCCAGCAGCCCTCGGTCTAGCGGCCTCTCCTACGAGCAGTACTTC.

This clone has a single count. The rearrangement links TRBV24-1 to TRBJ2-5; 8 bases are shared with TRBD1. Trimming at V came to 3 bases and at J to 4 bases, leaving 6 bases not matched to a gene. CDR3 length: 15 residues. The germline gives CDR1 KGHDR, CDR2 SFDVKD. Here the CDR3 DNA reads TGTGCCACCAGTGATCACGGGACAGGTGGAGAGACCCAGTACTTC. Amino acids: CATSDHGTGGETQYF.

This clone has only a few counts. This chain joins TRBV11-3 and TRBJ2-2; D might be TRBD1 (5 bases). Trimming removed 5 bases from V and 6 bases from J, with 13 bases in between. The CDR3 has 14 residues. CDR1 SGHNT and CDR2 YENEEA come from the germline V gene. CDR3 sequence: CASSPGSRSGELFF. CDR3 in DNA: TGTGCCAGCAGCCCAGGGTCGAGGTCCGGGGAGCTGTTTTTT.

The CDR3 loop is CASSFSANQPQHF. DNA of the CDR3: TGTGCCAGCAGTTTCTCAGCGAATCAGCCCCAGCATTTT. This chain links TRBV28 with TRBJ1-5; no firm D call. Trimming removed 3 bases from V and 4 bases from J, with 7 bases in between. Germline V lookup: CDR1 MDHEN, CDR2 SYDVKM. There are 13 residues in the CDR3.

The chain combines TRBV29-1 with TRBJ2-2; TRBD2 aligns across 12 bases. Germline-derived CDR1 and CDR2 are SQVTM and ANQGSEA. CDR3 length: 14 residues. With 4 bases clipped from V and 6 bases from J, the junction kept 3 bases outside the gene matches. CDR3 protein: CSVATSGSSGELFF. CDR3 bases: TGCAGCGTTGCGACTAGCGGGAGCTCCGGGGAGCTGTTTTTT.

The DNA for the CDR3 is TGTGCCAGCAGTTCCAGCGGGCCCTTCGGGCCTTTCTTT. Its protein product is CASSSSGPFGPFF. The genes are TRBV28 and TRBJ1-1; no clear D. The V end was cut by 4 bases, the J end by 12 bases, with 18 bases between. Germline lookup yields CDR1 MDHEN and CDR2 SYDVKM. This CDR3 has 13 residues.

The CDR3 protein is CASSGGGVLSYEQYF. The CDR3 DNA follows: TGTGCCAGCAGTGGGGGGGGTGTCCTCTCCTACGAGCAGTACTTC. The gene calls are TRBV28 and TRBJ2-7, with 7 nucleotides matching TRBD2. V lost 5 bases, J lost 0 bases, and 7 bases stayed unmatched. Germline V gene data show CDR1 as MDHEN and CDR2 as SYDVKM. The CDR3 consists of 15 residues. Complete variable domain (other parts from reference TRBV28 and TRBJ2-7): DVKVTQSSRYLVKRTGEKVFLECVQDMDHENMFWYRQDPGLGLRLIYFSYDVKMKEKGDIPEGYSVSREKKERFSLILESASTNQTSMYLCASSGGGVLSYEQYFGPGTRLTVT.

In this sample, this clone turned up a few times. The chain uses TRBV2 and TRBJ2-2; TRBD2 agrees at 10 bases. J was trimmed by 4 bases and V by 6 bases; bases with no gene match: 5. Per the germline V gene, CDR1 is SNHLY and CDR2 is FYNNEI. The CDR3 is made up of 15 amino acids. The CDR3 loop is CASRPGLAATGELFF. The CDR3 nucleotides are TGTGCCAGCAGACCCGGACTAGCGGCCACCGGGGAGCTGTTTTTT. Looking up the rest from reference TRBV2 and TRBJ2-2 gives the full variable domain: EPEVTQTPSHQVTQMGQEVILRCVPISNHLYFYWYRQILGQKVEFLVSFYNNEISEKSEIFDDQFSVERPDGSNFTLKIRSTKLEDSAMYFCASRPGLAATGELFFGEGSRLTVL.

The rearrangement joins TRBV19 to TRBJ2-1; 8 bases are shared with TRBD1. The CDR3 covers 15 residues. Germline CDR1 LNHDA, CDR2 SQIVND (reference sequence). With 3 bases clipped from V and 6 bases from J, the junction kept 7 bases outside the gene matches. DNA for the CDR3: TGTGCCAGTAGTATTGCCGTTGGGACAGGCAATGAGCAGTTCTTC. Its protein is CASSIAVGTGNEQFF.

This clone was recorded once. The chain recombines TRBV13 with TRBJ1-1, with D unresolved. This CDR3 has 15 amino acids. The V gene lost 4 bases and the J gene lost 4 bases, with 16 bases spanning the gap. Germline lookup yields CDR1 PRHDT and CDR2 FYEKMQ (reference sequence). In DNA, the CDR3 is TGTGCCAGCAGCTCATCGGGGTTTGGGAGCACTGAAGCTTTCTTT. Amino acids: CASSSSGFGSTEAFF.

DNA of the CDR3: TGTGCCACCAGTGAACGGGGTATTGCCTCCTACGAGCAGTACTTC. This encodes CATSERGIASYEQYF. V is TRBV24-1 and J is TRBJ2-7; weak D call: TRBD2 (5 bases). The germline gives CDR1 KGHDR, CDR2 SFDVKD. Trimming stripped 4 bases from V and 0 bases from J, with 12 bases between. The CDR3 is 15 amino acids.

The V call is TRBV27, the J call TRBJ2-7; 7 nucleotides agree with TRBD1. Germline CDR1 is MNHEY and CDR2 is SMNVEV (reference sequence). Germline trimming cut 4 bases from V and 6 bases from J; bases unmatched to any gene: 3. The CDR3 has 12 amino acids. The DNA for the CDR3 is TGTGCCAGCAGTTCCCGACAGGGCGAGCAGTACTTC. As protein: CASSSRQGEQYF.

The chain carries TRBV4-2 and TRBJ2-1, with TRBD2 matching 12 bases. This CDR3 has 16 amino acids. The V segment lost 1 base and the J segment 7 bases; nucleotides outside the gene matches: 5. The germline CDR1 and CDR2 sequences are LGHNA and YNFKEQ. DNA of the CDR3: TGTGCCAGCAGCCAAGTGACTAGCGGGAGAGTAAATGAGCAGTTCTTC. Its translation: CASSQVTSGRVNEQFF.

The V call is TRBV7-3, the J call TRBJ2-7; 10 bases agree with TRBD2. This CDR3 has 15 amino acids. V was pared by 3 bases and J by 2 bases, with 4 bases of the junction left unmatched. CDR1 is SGHTA, CDR2 FQGTGA, per germline. CDR3 sequence: CASSFLAGVAYEQYF. The CDR3 region has the DNA TGTGCCAGCAGCTTTCTAGCGGGGGTTGCCTACGAGCAGTACTTC.

The chain recombines TRBV9 with TRBJ2-1; TRBD1 agrees at 11 bases. Germline V gives CDR1 SGDLS, CDR2 YYNGEE. The CDR3 totals 15 residues. Trimming cost V 3 bases and J 7 bases; bases outside gene matches: 6. CDR3 nucleotides: TGTGCCAGCAGCGGTTGGACAGGGGGCGGGAATGAGCAGTTCTTC. This sequence encodes CASSGWTGGGNEQFF.

This chain uses TRBV6-6 with TRBJ2-1; D possibly corresponds to TRBD2 (6 bases). Trimming took 6 bases from V and 9 from J, leaving 18 bases between them. This CDR3 spans 14 amino acids. Germline V gives CDR1 MNHNY, CDR2 SVGAGI (reference sequence). The chain's CDR3 is CASRRGQRQGEQFF. CDR3 in DNA: TGTGCCAGCAGGCGGGGTCAAAGGCAGGGTGAGCAGTTCTTC.